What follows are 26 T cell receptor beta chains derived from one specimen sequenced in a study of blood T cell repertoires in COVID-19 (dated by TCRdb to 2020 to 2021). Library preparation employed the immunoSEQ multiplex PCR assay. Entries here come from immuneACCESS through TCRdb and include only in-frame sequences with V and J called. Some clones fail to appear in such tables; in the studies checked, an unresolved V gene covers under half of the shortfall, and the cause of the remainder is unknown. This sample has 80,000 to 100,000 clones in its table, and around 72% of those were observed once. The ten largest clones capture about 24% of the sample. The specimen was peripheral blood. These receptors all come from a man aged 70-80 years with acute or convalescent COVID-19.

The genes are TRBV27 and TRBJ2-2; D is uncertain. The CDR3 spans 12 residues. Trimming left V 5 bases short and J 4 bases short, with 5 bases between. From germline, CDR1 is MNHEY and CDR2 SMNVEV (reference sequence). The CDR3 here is CASSLLTGELFF. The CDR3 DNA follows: TGTGCCAGCAGTCTTCTCACCGGGGAGCTGTTTTTT.

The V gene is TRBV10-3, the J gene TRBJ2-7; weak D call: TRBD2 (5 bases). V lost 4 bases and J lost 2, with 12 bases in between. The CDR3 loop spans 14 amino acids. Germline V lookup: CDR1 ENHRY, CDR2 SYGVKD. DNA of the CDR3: TGTGCCATCAGTGGGGTGGAGGACGCCTACGAGCAGTACTTC. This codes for CAISGVEDAYEQYF.

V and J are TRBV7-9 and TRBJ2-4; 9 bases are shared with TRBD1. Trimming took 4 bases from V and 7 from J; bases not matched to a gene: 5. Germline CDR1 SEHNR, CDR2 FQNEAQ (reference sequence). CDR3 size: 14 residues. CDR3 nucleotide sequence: TGTGCCAGCAGCTCTGACAGGGGGGAGAACATTCAGTACTTC. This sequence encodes CASSSDRGENIQYF.

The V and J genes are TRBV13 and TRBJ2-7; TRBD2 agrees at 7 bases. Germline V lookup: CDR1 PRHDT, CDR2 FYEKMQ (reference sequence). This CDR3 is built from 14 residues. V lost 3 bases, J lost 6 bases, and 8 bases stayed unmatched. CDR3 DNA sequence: TGTGCCAGCAGCTTGTTCGGGGGGAAGAGCGAGCAGTACTTC. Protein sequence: CASSLFGGKSEQYF. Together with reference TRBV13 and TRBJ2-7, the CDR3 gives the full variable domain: AAGVIQSPRHLIKEKRETATLKCYPIPRHDTVYWYQQGPGQDPQFLISFYEKMQSDKGSIPDRFSAQQFSDYHSELNMSSLELGDSALYFCASSLFGGKSEQYFGPGTRLTVT.

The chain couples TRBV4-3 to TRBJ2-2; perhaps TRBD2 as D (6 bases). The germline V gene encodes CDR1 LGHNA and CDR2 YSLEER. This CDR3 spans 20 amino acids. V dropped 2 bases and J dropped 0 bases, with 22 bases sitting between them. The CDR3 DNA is TGCGCCAGCAGCCAATTCAATCTTCTCCTAGCGACATCGAACACCGGGGAGCTGTTTTTT. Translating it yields CASSQFNLLLATSNTGELFF.

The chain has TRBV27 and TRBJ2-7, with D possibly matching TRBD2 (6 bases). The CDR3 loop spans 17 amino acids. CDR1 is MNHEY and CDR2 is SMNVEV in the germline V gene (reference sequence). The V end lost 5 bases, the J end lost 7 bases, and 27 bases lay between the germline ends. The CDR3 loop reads CASSPWISGRFEREQYF. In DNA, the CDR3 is TGTGCCAGCAGTCCATGGATTAGCGGCAGGTTTGAAAGGGAGCAGTACTTC.

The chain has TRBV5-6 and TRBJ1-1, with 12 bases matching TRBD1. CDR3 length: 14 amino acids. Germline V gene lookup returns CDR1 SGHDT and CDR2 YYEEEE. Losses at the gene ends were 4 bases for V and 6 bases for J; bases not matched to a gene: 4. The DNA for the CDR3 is TGTGCCAGCAGCAGCCGGGACAGGGGGCCTGAAGCTTTCTTT. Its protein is CASSSRDRGPEAFF.

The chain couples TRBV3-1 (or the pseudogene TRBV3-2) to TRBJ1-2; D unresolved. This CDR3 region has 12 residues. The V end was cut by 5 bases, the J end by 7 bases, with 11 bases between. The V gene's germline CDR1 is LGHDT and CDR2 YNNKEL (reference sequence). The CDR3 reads CASSFQTFGYTF. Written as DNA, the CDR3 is TGTGCCAGCAGCTTCCAGACATTTGGCTACACCTTC.

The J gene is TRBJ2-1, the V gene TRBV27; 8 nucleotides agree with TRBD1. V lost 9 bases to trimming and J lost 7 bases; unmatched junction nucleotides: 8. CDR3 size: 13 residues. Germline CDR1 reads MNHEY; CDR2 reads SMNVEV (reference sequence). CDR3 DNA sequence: TGTGCCAGTGGGCAGGGGGCGCGGAATGAGCAGTTCTTC. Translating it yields CASGQGARNEQFF.

The CDR3 here is CASSERGWSGSPLHF. Here the CDR3 DNA reads TGTGCCAGCAGTGAACGGGGTTGGTCGGGTTCACCCCTCCACTTT. V gene TRBV2 combines with J gene TRBJ1-6; D gene uncertain. The CDR3 is 15 residues long. Germline V CDR1 and CDR2: SNHLY, FYNNEI. Trimming stripped 2 bases from V and 9 bases from J, with 14 bases between.

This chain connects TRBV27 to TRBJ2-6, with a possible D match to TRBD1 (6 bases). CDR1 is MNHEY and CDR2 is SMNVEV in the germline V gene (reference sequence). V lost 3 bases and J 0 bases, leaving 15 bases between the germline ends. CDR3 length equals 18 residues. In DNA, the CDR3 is TGTGCCAGCAGTTTTGGTCTAGGACAGCGCTCTGGGGCCAACGTCCTGACTTTC. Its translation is CASSFGLGQRSGANVLTF.

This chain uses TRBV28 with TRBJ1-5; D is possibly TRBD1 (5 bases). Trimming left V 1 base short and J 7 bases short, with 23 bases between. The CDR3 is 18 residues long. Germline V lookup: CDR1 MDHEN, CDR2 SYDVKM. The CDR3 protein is CASSLLGGETGRGQPQHF. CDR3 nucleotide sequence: TGTGCCAGCAGTTTATTGGGGGGGGAGACCGGGAGGGGACAGCCCCAGCATTTT.

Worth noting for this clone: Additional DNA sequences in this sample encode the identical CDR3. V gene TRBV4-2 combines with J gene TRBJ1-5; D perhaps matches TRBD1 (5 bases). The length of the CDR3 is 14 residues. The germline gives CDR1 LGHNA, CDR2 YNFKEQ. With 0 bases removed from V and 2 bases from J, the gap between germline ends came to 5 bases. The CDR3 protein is CASSQDRGNQPQHF. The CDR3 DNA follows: TGTGCCAGCAGCCAAGACAGGGGCAATCAGCCCCAGCATTTT.

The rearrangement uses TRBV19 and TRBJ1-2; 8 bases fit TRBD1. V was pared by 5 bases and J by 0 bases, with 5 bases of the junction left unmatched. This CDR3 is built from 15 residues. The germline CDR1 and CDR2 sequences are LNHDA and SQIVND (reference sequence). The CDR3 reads CASSVGTGSNYGYTF. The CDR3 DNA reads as TGTGCCAGTAGTGTTGGGACAGGCTCTAACTATGGCTACACCTTC.

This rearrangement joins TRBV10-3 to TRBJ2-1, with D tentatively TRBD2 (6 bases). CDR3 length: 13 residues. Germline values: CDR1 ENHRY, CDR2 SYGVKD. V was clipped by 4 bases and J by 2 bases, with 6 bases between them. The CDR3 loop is CAISGTTYNEQFF. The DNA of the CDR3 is TGTGCCATCAGTGGGACTACCTACAATGAGCAGTTCTTC.

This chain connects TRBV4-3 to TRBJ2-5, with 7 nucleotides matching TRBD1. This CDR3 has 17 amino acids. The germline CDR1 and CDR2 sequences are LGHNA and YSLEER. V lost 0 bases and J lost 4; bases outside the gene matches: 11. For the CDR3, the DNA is TGCGCCAGCAGCCAAGATCTTCCCCTCAGGGGGTTAGAGACCCAGTACTTC. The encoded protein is CASSQDLPLRGLETQYF.

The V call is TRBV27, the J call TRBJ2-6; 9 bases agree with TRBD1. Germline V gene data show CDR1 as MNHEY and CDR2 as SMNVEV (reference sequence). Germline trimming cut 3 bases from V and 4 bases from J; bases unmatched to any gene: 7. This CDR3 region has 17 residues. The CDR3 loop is CASSFRDRVAGANVLTF. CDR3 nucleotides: TGTGCCAGCAGTTTCCGGGACAGGGTGGCCGGGGCCAACGTCCTGACTTTC.

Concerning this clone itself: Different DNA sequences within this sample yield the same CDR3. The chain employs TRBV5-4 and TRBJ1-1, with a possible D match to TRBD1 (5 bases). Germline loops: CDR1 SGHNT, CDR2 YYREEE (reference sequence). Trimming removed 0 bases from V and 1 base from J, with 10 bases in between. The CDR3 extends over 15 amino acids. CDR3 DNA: TGTGCCAGCAGCTTGGCGCCGGGGGAGAACACTGAAGCTTTCTTT. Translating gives CASSLAPGENTEAFF. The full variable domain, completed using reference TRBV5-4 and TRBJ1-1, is ETGVTQSPTHLIKTRGQQVTLRCSSQSGHNTVSWYQQALGQGPQFIFQYYREEENGRGNFPPRFSGLQFPNYSSELNVNALELDDSALYLCASSLAPGENTEAFFGQGTRLTVV.

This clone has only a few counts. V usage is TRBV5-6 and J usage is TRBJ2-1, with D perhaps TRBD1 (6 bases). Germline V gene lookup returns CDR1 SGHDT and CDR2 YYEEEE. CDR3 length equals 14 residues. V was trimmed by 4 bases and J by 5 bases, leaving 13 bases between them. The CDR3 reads CASSNRDTDNEQFF. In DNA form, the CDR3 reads TGTGCCAGCAGCAACCGGGACACCGACAATGAGCAGTTCTTC.

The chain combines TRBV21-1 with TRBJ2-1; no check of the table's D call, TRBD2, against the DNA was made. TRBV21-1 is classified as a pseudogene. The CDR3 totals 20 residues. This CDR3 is CASSKGISACGTSGENEQFF. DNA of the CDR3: TGTGCCAGCAGCAAAGGTATATCGGCTTGTGGGACTAGCGGGGAAAATGAGCAGTTCTTC.

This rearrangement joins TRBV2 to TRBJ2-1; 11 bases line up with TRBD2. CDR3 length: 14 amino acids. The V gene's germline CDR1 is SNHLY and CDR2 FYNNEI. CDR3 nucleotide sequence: TGTGCGGTCCGACTAGCGGGAAATAGGTATGAGCAGTTCTTC. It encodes CAVRLAGNRYEQFF.

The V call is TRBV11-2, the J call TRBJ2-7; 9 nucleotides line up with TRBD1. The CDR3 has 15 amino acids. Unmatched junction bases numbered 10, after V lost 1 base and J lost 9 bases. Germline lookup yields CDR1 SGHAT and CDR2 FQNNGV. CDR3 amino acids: CASSLVGTGTSVQYF. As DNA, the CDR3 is TGTGCCAGCAGCTTAGTCGGGACAGGGACGAGTGTGCAGTACTTC.

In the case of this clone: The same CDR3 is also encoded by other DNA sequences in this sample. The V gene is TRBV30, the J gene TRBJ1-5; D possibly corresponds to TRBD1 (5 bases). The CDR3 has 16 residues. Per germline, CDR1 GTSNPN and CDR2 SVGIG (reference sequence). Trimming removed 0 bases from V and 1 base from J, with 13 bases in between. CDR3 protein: CAWSVRRAGSNQPQHF. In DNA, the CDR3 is TGTGCCTGGAGTGTACGGAGGGCAGGGAGCAATCAGCCCCAGCATTTT.

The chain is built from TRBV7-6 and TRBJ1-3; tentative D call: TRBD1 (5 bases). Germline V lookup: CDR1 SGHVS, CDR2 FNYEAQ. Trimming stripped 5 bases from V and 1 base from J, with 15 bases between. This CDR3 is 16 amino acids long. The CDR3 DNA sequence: TGTGCCAGCAGCCTCCCCCCTGACAGATCTGGAAACACCATATATTTT. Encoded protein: CASSLPPDRSGNTIYF.

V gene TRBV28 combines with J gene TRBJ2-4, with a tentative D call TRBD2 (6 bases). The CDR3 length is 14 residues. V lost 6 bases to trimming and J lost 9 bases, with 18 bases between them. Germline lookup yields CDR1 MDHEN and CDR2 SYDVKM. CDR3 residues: CASSPGVGWRIQYF. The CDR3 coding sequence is TGTGCCAGCAGCCCGGGAGTAGGGTGGCGCATTCAGTACTTC. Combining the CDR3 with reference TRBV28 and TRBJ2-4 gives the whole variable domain DVKVTQSSRYLVKRTGEKVFLECVQDMDHENMFWYRQDPGLGLRLIYFSYDVKMKEKGDIPEGYSVSREKKERFSLILESASTNQTSMYLCASSPGVGWRIQYFGAGTRLSVL.

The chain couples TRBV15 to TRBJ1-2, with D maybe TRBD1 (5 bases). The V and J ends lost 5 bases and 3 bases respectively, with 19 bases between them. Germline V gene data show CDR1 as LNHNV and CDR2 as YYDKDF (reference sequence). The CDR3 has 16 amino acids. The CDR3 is CATSPSTGAAHYGYTF. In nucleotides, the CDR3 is TGTGCCACCAGCCCCTCAACAGGTGCAGCTCACTATGGCTACACCTTC.